This T cell receptor (beta chain) was identified during a study of cytomegalovirus exposure and HLA in healthy donors. About the study: Earlier sequencing of some 190 million T cells yielded about 120 million unique TCR beta sequences.

The PCR had 60 Vbeta and 13 Jbeta primers. Method: immunoSEQ multiplex PCR; TCRdb's copy keeps in-frame clones and lacks some. In the table there are about 140,000 clones, less than 80% of which are singletons. This clone appeared a few times. Its antigen remains unknown. This CDR3 region has 14 residues. The germline CDR1 and CDR2 sequences are MGHRA and YSYEKL. The junction had 4 bases not matched to a gene; V was cut back by 1 base and J by 7 bases. Study observations and caveats: In terms of immune exposure information, only CMV serostatus was available. According to a later analysis, donors in an Asian-associated ancestry cluster reportedly had fewer N-insertions than the roughly 720-donor mean. From TCR beta sequences, most subjects' HLA-A and HLA-B alleles were reportedly predicted accurately.

This rearrangement joins TRBV4-1 to TRBJ1-2, with TRBD1 matching over 9 bases. This clonotype originated in a woman aged 45-65 years in good health and CMV-seropositive. The sequenced sample was PBMCs. The CDR3 nucleotides are TGCGCCAGCAGCCAAGCCGGGACAGGGTCTGGCTACACCTTC. Protein product: CASSQAGTGSGYTF.